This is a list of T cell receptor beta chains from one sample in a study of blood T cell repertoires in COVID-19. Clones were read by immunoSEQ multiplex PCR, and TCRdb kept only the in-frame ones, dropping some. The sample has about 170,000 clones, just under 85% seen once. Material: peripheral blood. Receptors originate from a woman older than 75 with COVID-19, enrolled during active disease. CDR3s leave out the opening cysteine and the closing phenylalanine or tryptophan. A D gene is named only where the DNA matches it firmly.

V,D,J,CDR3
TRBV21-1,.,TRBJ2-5,ASSKPGLAPVFGETQY
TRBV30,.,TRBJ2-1,AWSPSFNEQF
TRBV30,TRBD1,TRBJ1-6,AWTQDRASNSPLH
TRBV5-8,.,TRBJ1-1,ASSWGGHGTEAF
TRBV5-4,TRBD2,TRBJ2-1,ASSGIAGGSYNEQF
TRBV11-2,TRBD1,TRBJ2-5,ASSLSVTGVGTQY
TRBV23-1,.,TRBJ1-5,ASSQKSPDQPQH
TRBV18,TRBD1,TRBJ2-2,ASSPQRAGGIGGELF
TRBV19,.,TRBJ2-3,ATTKQGLSTDTQY
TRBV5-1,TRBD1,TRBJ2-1,ASSLLQGAGNEQF
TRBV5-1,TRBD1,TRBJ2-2,ASSSTGVGNTGELF
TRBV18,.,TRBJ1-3,ASSPRTGNTIY
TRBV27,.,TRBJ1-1,ASGRGAAAF
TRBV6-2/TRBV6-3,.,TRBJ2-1,ASSSGQYNEQF
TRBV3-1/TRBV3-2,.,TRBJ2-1,ASTKRQTENEQF
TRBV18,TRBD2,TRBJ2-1,ASSPLAGGPDEQF
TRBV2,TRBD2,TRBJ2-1,ASTKGLALIDEQF
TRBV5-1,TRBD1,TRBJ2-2,ASSRDRVPAGELF
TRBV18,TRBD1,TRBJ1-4,ASSRTGVKTTNEKLF
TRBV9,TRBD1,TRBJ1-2,ASSRDRGDYGYT
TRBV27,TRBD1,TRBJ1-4,ASSPTGRGKLF
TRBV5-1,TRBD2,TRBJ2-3,ASSPYLAGATDTQY
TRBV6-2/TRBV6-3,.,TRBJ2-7,ASSYDWAGLEEQY
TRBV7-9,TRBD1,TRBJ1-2,ASRQTTGTGGGYT
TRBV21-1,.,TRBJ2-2,ASSTQRRTTGFDGELF
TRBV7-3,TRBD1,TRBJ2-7,ASSLTGQGGYEQY
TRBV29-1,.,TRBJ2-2,SVDRGAGELF
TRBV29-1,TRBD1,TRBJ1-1,SVFQGGVIRQGEAF
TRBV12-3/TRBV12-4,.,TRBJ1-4,ASSLEEEKLF
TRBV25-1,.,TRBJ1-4,ASSEGGKAEKLF
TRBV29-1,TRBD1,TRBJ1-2,SVKPGTAANYGYT
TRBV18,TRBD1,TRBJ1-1,ASSLQGVNTEAF
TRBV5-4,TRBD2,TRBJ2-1,ASSLPTGTSAYNEQF